This T cell receptor beta chain was recorded in a study of shared clonotypes between healthy human individuals. The CDR3 has 15 amino acids. Germline loops: CDR1 KGHSH, CDR2 LQKENI. V lost 3 bases to trimming and J lost 4 bases; unmatched junction nucleotides: 6. Repertoires were generated with immunoSEQ multiplex PCR, while TCRdb's copy carries only in-frame clones and drops some. This table holds about a million clones, about three quarters found once. This chain joins TRBV18 and TRBJ1-3; 7 positions match TRBD1. Material: memory CD4+ T cells sorted from blood. The subset here: CD45RA-negative fraction. This receptor was obtained from a man in his late teens or twenties in good health. CDR3 sequence (DNA): TGTGCCAGCTCACCCACAGGGGCTCAAGGAAACACCATATATTTT. Amino acids: CASSPTGAQGNTIYF.